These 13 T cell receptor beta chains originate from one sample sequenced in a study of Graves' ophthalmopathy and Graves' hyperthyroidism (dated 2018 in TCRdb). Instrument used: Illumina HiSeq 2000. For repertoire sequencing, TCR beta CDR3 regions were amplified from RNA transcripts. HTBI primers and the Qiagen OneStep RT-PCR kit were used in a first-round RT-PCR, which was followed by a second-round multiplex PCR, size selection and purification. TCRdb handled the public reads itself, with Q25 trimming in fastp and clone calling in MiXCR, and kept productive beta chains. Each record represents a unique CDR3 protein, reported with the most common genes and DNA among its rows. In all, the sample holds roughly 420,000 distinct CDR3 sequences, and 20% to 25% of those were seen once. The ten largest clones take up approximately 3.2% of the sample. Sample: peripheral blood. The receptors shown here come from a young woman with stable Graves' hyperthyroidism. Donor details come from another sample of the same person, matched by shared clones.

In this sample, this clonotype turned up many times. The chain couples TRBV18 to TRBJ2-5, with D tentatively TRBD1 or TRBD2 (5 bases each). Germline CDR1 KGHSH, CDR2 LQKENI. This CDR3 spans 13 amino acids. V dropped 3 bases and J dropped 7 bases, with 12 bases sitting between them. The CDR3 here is CASSPNSGTTQYF. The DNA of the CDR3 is TGTGCCAGCTCACCTAACTCCGGGACGACCCAGTACTTC. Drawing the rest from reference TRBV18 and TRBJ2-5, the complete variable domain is NAGVMQNPRHLVRRRGQEARLRCSPMKGHSHVYWYRQLPEEGLKFMVYLQKENIIDESGMPKERFSAEFPKEGPSILRIQQVVRGDSAAYFCASSPNSGTTQYFGPGTRLLVL.

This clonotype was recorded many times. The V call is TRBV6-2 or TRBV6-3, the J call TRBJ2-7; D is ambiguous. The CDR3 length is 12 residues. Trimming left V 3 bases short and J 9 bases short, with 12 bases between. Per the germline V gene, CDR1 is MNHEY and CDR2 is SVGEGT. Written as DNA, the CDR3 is TGTGCCAGCAGTTATGGTACCACTTCGCAGTACTTC. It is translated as CASSYGTTSQYF.

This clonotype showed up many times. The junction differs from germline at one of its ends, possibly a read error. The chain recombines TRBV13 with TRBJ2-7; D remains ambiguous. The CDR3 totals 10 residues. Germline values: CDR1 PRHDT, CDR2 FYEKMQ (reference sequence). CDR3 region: CATSFPEQYF. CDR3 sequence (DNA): TGTGCCACCAGCTTCCCCGAGCAGTACTTC.

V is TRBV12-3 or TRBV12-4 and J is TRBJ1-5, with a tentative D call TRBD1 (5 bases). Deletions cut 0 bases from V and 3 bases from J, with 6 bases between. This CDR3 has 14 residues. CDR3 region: CASSLAGANQPQHF. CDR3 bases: TGTGCCAGCAGTTTAGCAGGGGCCAATCAGCCCCAGCATTTT.

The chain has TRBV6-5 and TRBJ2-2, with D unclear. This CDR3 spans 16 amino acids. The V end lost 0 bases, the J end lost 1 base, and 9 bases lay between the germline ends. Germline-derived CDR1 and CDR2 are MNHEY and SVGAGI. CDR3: CASSYSGQLNTGELFF. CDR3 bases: TGTGCCAGCAGTTACTCAGGCCAGCTGAACACCGGGGAGCTGTTTTTT.

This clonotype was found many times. The CDR3 protein is CASTNSGGHEQYF. CDR3 coding DNA: TGTGCCAGCACGAATTCTGGAGGGCACGAGCAGTACTTC. The V and J genes are TRBV6-4 and TRBJ2-7, with a weak D call TRBD2 (6 bases). Trimming removed 7 bases at V and 5 bases at J, with 15 bases between. Germline CDR1 and CDR2: MRHNA and SNTAGT. The CDR3 consists of 13 residues.

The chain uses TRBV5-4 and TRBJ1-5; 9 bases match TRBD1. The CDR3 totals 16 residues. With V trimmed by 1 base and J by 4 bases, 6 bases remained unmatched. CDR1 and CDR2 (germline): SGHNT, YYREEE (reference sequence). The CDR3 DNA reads TGTGCCAGCAGCTTGCGGACAGGGGACGTGAATCAGCCCCAGCATTTT. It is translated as CASSLRTGDVNQPQHF.

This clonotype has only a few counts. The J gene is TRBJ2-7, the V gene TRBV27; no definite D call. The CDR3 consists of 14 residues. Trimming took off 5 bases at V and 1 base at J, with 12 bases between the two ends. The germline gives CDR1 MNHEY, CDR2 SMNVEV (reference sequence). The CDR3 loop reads CASSLQARSYEQYF. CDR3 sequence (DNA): TGTGCCAGCAGTCTCCAAGCACGTTCCTACGAGCAGTACTTC.

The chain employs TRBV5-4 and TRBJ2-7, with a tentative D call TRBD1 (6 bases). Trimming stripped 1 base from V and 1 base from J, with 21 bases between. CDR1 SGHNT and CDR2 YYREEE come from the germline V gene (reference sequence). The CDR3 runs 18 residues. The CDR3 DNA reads TGTGCCAGCAGCTTGATTTCCGGGACAACTGTTTTATCCTACGAGCAGTACTTC. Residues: CASSLISGTTVLSYEQYF.

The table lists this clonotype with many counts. The CDR3 nucleotides are TGTGCCAGCAGCGACCGGGACCCAGGCTATAATTCACCCCTCCACTTT. Its translation is CASSDRDPGYNSPLHF. V gene TRBV2 combines with J gene TRBJ1-6; perhaps TRBD1 as D (5 bases). The germline gives CDR1 SNHLY, CDR2 FYNNEI. V was cut by 6 bases and J by 3 bases, with 15 bases left in between. The length of the CDR3 is 16 residues.

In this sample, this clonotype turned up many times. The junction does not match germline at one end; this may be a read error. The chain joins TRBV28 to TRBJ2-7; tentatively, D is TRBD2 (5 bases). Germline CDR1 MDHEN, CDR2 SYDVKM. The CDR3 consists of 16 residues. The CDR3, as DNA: TGTGCCAGCACCCTAAGCGGCCGCATGAAACATCACAAGATGCACTTC. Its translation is CASTLSGRMKHHKMHF.

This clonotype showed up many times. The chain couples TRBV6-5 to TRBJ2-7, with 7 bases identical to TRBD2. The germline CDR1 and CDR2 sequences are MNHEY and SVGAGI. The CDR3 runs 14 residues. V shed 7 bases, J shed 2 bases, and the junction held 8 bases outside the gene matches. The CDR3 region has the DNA TGTGCCAGCATGGGAGGAGCGGGAACCTACGAGCAGTACTTC. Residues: CASMGGAGTYEQYF.

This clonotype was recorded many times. CDR3 loop: CASTGTGRNTIYF. DNA for the CDR3: TGTGCCAGCACGGGGACAGGGAGAAACACCATATATTTT. This chain links TRBV2 with TRBJ1-3; 9 bases map to TRBD1. CDR1 is SNHLY and CDR2 is FYNNEI in the germline V gene. The CDR3 is 13 amino acids. After removal of 7 bases from V and 5 bases from J, the junction contained 3 bases not matched to a gene.